This T cell receptor (beta chain) comes out of a study of early T cells in non-severe SARS-CoV-2 infection. The V end lost 3 bases, the J end lost 2 bases, and 10 bases lay between the germline ends. Germline CDR1 is SGHRS and CDR2 is YFSETQ. This CDR3 contains 14 residues. Tagging with unique molecular identifiers was applied to individual cDNA molecules. TCRdb fed the 5' RACE reads into MiXCR, producing one record per CDR3 protein. The sample includes tens of thousands of distinct CDR3 sequences, roughly a tenth of them seen just once. The TCR originated in an adult who was a healthcare worker with PCR-confirmed SARS-CoV-2 infection or an uninfected control (not recorded which). Sequencing was done on a sample of whole blood. The V call is TRBV5-1, the J call TRBJ2-3; a weak D match, TRBD2 (5 bases). The CDR3 region is CASSWAGDTDTQYF. The CDR3 DNA sequence: TGCGCCAGCAGCTGGGCCGGGGACACAGATACGCAGTATTTT.